One sample yielded the 2 T cell receptor beta chains listed below, sequenced in a study of T cell responses to AZD1222 COVID-19 vaccine. Libraries were prepared by immunoSEQ multiplex PCR; TCRdb keeps only in-frame clonotypes and omits some of them. The table lists 150,000 to 200,000 clones, almost 90% of them singletons. Sequenced here: peripheral blood, sampled 28 days after the second AZD1222 dose. Receptors originate from an adult who received the AZD1222 COVID-19 vaccine.

The chain recombines TRBV9 with TRBJ2-7, with D possibly matching TRBD2 (5 bases). This CDR3 contains 15 residues. CDR1 SGDLS and CDR2 YYNGEE come from the germline V gene. Trimming cost V 0 bases and J 3 bases, with 13 bases left between them. The CDR3 DNA follows: TGTGCCAGCAGCGTAGCTCCGGACGGGATCTACGAGCAGTACTTC. Protein sequence: CASSVAPDGIYEQYF.

This chain uses TRBV5-1 with TRBJ1-3, with D perhaps matching TRBD1 (5 bases). The CDR3 has 15 amino acids. Germline V lookup: CDR1 SGHRS, CDR2 YFSETQ. Trimming took 8 bases from V and 3 from J, leaving 18 bases between them. The CDR3 DNA reads TGCGCCAGTGCATGGGGGAGGAACCGTGGAAACACCATATATTTT. Residues: CASAWGRNRGNTIYF. Based on the CDR3 plus reference TRBV5-1 and TRBJ1-3, the full variable domain is KAGVTQTPRYLIKTRGQQVTLSCSPISGHRSVSWYQQTPGQGLQFLFEYFSETQRNKGNFPGRFSGRQFSNSRSEMNVSTLELGDSALYLCASAWGRNRGNTIYFGEGSWLTVV.